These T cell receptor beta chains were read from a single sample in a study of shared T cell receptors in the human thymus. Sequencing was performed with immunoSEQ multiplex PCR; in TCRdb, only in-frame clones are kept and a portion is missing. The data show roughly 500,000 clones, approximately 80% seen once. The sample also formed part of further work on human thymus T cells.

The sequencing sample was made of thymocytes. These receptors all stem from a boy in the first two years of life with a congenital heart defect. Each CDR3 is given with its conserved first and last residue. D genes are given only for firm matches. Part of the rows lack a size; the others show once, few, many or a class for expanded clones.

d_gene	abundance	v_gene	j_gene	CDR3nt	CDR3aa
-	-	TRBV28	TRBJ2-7	TGTGCCAGCAGTTTGGACAGCTCTGTGCAGTACTTC	CASSLDSSVQYF
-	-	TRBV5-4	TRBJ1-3	TGTGCCAGCAGCTTCAAGGGCGGCAGCGGGAGCTCTGGAAACACCATATATTTT	CASSFKGGSGSSGNTIYF
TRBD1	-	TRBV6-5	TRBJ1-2	TGTGCCAGCAGTCTGCGACAGGGGGTCTATGGCTACACCTTC	CASSLRQGVYGYTF
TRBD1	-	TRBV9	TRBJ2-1	TGTGCCAGCAGCGTAGATGGGCAGGGGGCAGGCAATGAGCAGTTCTTC	CASSVDGQGAGNEQFF
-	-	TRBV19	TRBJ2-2	TGTGCCAGTAGCCGTTATATGAACACCGGGGAGCTGTTTTTT	CASSRYMNTGELFF
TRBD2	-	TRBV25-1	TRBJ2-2	TGTGCCAGCAGTGAATCCGGACTAGCACTCAACACCGGGGAGCTGTTTTTT	CASSESGLALNTGELFF
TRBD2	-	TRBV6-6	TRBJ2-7	TGTGCCAGCAGGGCTAGCGGGAGAGACTCCTACGAGCAGTACTTC	CASRASGRDSYEQYF
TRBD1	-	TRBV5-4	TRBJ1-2	TGTGCCAGCAGCCTGGGGGCCTTCGGCAGGGGGGACTATGGCTACACCTTC	CASSLGAFGRGDYGYTF
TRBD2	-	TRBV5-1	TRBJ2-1	TGCGCCAGCAGCTTGGAATCTAGCGGGATCCCCAATGAGCAGTTCTTC	CASSLESSGIPNEQFF
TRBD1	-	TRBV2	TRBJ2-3	TGTGCCAGCAGTGATGGGACAGGGCTTTTTGCAGATACGCAGTATTTT	CASSDGTGLFADTQYF
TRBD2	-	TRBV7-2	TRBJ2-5	TGTGCCAGCAGCTCGGGGAGACTAGCGGGAGGAGAGACCCAGTACTTC	CASSSGRLAGGETQYF
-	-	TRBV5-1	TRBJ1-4	TGCGCCAGCAGCACGGCGGGACCCCCTGAAAAACTGTTTTTT	CASSTAGPPEKLFF
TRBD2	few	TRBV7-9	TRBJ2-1	TGTGCCAGCAGCTTAGGAGGGGGACTAGGGCACAATGAGCAGTTCTTC	CASSLGGGLGHNEQFF
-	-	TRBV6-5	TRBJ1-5	TGTGCCAGCAGTAGAACAGGGCCGAATCAGCCCCAGCATTTT	CASSRTGPNQPQHF
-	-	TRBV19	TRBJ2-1	TGTGCCAGTAGTATAGAGGCCAGCGTCTACGAGCAGTTCTTC	CASSIEASVYEQFF
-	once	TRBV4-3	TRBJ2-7	TGCGCCAGCAGCCCGAGGGGAGGCACTGCCTACGAGCAGTACTTC	CASSPRGGTAYEQYF
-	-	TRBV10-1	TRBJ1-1	TGCGCCAGCAGTGAGTCGGCTAGGGGGAGAGGAACTGAAGCTTTCTTT	CASSESARGRGTEAFF